Below, 32 T cell receptor beta chains from the same sample are listed, as sequenced in a study of blood T cell repertoires in COVID-19. The repertoire was sequenced with immunoSEQ multiplex PCR; TCRdb's copy has only in-frame clones and lacks some. The table shows roughly 570,000 clones, with roughly 91% occurring only once. Specimen: peripheral blood. These receptors were taken from a woman aged 45-59 years with COVID-19, enrolled during active disease.

Worth noting for this clone: Other DNA sequences of this sample code for an identical CDR3. This chain connects TRBV19 to TRBJ1-2, with 7 bases aligning to TRBD1. Germline V CDR1 and CDR2: LNHDA, SQIVND (reference sequence). V was clipped by 5 bases and J by 7 bases; unmatched bases: 7. The CDR3 runs 13 residues. This chain's CDR3 is CASSPDRAGGYTF. The CDR3 DNA follows: TGTGCCAGTAGTCCTGACAGGGCCGGTGGCTACACCTTC.

The chain joins TRBV23-1 to TRBJ2-7, with D possibly TRBD1 on 6 matching bases. TRBV23-1 is reported as an ORF; its role is uncertain. This CDR3 has 17 amino acids. V was shortened by 3 bases and J by 5 bases, with 23 bases between the two germline ends. As DNA, the CDR3 is TGCGCCAGCAGTCAGGACAGAAGGGCACCAACTTCCGACGAGCAGTACTTC. This sequence encodes CASSQDRRAPTSDEQYF.

This chain joins TRBV29-1 and TRBJ2-3; TRBD2 matches 10 bases. The CDR3 runs 15 residues. Trimming removed 4 bases from V and 5 bases from J; junction bases left unmatched: 9. Germline CDR1 is SQVTM and CDR2 is ANQGSEA. CDR3 bases: TGCAGCGTTGCAAAAAGCGGGGGGGCCGGAGATACGCAGTATTTT. Translating it yields CSVAKSGGAGDTQYF.

The V and J genes are TRBV28 and TRBJ1-2; 11 positions match TRBD1. V was clipped by 6 bases and J by 8 bases; unmatched bases: 8. Germline CDR1 is MDHEN and CDR2 is SYDVKM. CDR3 size: 14 residues. CDR3: CASRIGQGAFGYTF. DNA of the CDR3: TGTGCCAGCAGAATCGGACAGGGGGCATTCGGCTACACCTTC.

The V call is TRBV6-5, the J call TRBJ1-4, with 7 bases that match TRBD1. CDR1 MNHEY and CDR2 SVGAGI come from the germline V gene. The V and J ends lost 6 bases and 7 bases, in that order; junction bases with no gene match: 8. This CDR3 spans 14 amino acids. The CDR3 loop is CASRPLRDSEKLFF. CDR3 sequence (DNA): TGTGCCAGCAGACCCCTCCGGGACAGTGAAAAACTGTTTTTT.

The CDR3 DNA is TGTGCCAGCAGTGCCCCGGGACAGGGCTACGAGCAGTACTTC. This sequence encodes CASSAPGQGYEQYF. V is TRBV25-1 and J is TRBJ2-7; 9 nucleotides line up with TRBD1. The germline V gene encodes CDR1 MGHDK and CDR2 SYGVNS. Trimming took 4 bases from V and 3 from J; bases not matched to a gene: 4. This CDR3 contains 14 residues.

The chain has TRBV2 and TRBJ2-4; D is possibly TRBD2 (5 bases). CDR1 SNHLY and CDR2 FYNNEI come from the germline V gene. V lost 8 bases and J 14 bases, leaving 16 bases between the germline ends. This CDR3 region has 11 residues. CDR3 DNA: TGTGCCAGCTTGTTTCGGGAACTTAAGTACTTC. It yields the protein CASLFRELKYF. Full variable domain (remainder filled in from reference TRBV2 and TRBJ2-4): EPEVTQTPSHQVTQMGQEVILRCVPISNHLYFYWYRQILGQKVEFLVSFYNNEISEKSEIFDDQFSVERPDGSNFTLKIRSTKLEDSAMYFCASLFRELKYFGAGTRLSVL.

This sequence joins TRBV5-1 and TRBJ1-1; 8 bases fit TRBD1. Germline V gene sequence: CDR1 SGHRS, CDR2 YFSETQ. V was pared by 4 bases and J by 2 bases, with 4 bases of the junction left unmatched. This CDR3 comprises 14 residues. This CDR3 reads CASSGQGDNTEAFF. CDR3 nucleotide sequence: TGCGCCAGCAGCGGACAGGGTGACAACACTGAAGCTTTCTTT. Full variable domain (remainder filled in from reference TRBV5-1 and TRBJ1-1): KAGVTQTPRYLIKTRGQQVTLSCSPISGHRSVSWYQQTPGQGLQFLFEYFSETQRNKGNFPGRFSGRQFSNSRSEMNVSTLELGDSALYLCASSGQGDNTEAFFGQGTRLTVV.

The chain uses TRBV6-5 and TRBJ2-3; a weak D match, TRBD2 (5 bases). CDR1 is MNHEY and CDR2 is SVGAGI in the germline V gene. Trimming stripped 7 bases from V and 11 bases from J, with 19 bases between. The CDR3 sequence is 13 residues long. This chain's CDR3 is CASTTQARGVQYF. The CDR3 DNA reads TGTGCCAGCACTACTCAAGCCCGGGGTGTGCAGTATTTT.

V gene TRBV5-6 combines with J gene TRBJ1-4, with 7 bases matching TRBD1. CDR1 is SGHDT, CDR2 YYEEEE, per germline. J was trimmed by 3 bases and V by 4 bases; bases with no gene match: 6. This CDR3 has 15 residues. The CDR3 sequence is CASSLTGTANEKLFF. CDR3 in DNA: TGTGCCAGCAGCCTAACCGGGACAGCTAATGAAAAACTGTTTTTT.

Concerning this clone: This CDR3 is also generated by other DNA sequences in the sample. The rearrangement joins TRBV20-1 to TRBJ2-7; TRBD1 might be the D (6 bases). This CDR3 contains 11 residues. Germline-derived CDR1 and CDR2 are DFQATT and SNEGSKA (reference sequence). The V end lost 5 bases, the J end lost 4 bases, and 9 bases lay between the germline ends. The CDR3 DNA reads TGCAGTGCTTCACAGGGTTACGAGCAGTACTTC. Encoded protein: CSASQGYEQYF.

This clone was detected once. This chain connects TRBV4-2 to TRBJ2-4, with D tentatively TRBD2 (5 bases). The germline gives CDR1 LGHNA, CDR2 YNFKEQ. CDR3 size: 16 residues. The V end was cut by 0 bases, the J end by 3 bases, with 12 bases between. The CDR3 is CASSQDRGSGKNIQYF. In DNA form, the CDR3 reads TGTGCCAGCAGCCAAGATCGGGGAAGTGGCAAAAACATTCAGTACTTC.

The rearrangement joins TRBV2 to TRBJ2-1; TRBD2 matches at 8 bases. Germline assignment: CDR1 SNHLY and CDR2 FYNNEI. Trimming at V came to 2 bases and at J to 4 bases, leaving 10 bases not matched to a gene. This CDR3 is 17 amino acids long. CDR3 residues: CASSEQHGLAGYNEQFF. The CDR3 DNA sequence: TGTGCCAGCAGTGAACAGCACGGACTAGCAGGGTACAATGAGCAGTTCTTC.

CDR3 protein: CATRTGNTQPQHF. CDR3 in DNA: TGTGCCACCAGGACAGGGAATACGCAGCCCCAGCATTTT. The rearrangement joins TRBV24-1 to TRBJ1-5; 7 positions agree with TRBD1. Germline assignment: CDR1 KGHDR and CDR2 SFDVKD. The CDR3 has 13 residues. The V and J ends lost 7 bases and 7 bases, in that order; junction bases with no gene match: 6.

The chain is built from TRBV7-3 and TRBJ1-5, with D possibly being TRBD1 (6 bases). Germline lookup yields CDR1 SGHTA and CDR2 FQGTGA. The CDR3 has 15 residues. V lost 2 bases and J lost 4, with 12 bases in between. CDR3 residues: CASSLSGGRNQPQHF. The CDR3 bases are TGTGCCAGCAGCTTATCGGGGGGCAGGAATCAGCCCCAGCATTTT.

The rearrangement uses TRBV5-1 and TRBJ2-6, with TRBD1 as a possible D gene (5 bases). The CDR3 has 17 residues. Trimming removed 0 bases at V and 0 bases at J, with 10 bases between. Germline-derived CDR1 and CDR2 are SGHRS and YFSETQ. CDR3 loop: CASSLGDRPSGANVLTF. CDR3 in DNA: TGCGCCAGCAGCTTGGGTGACAGACCCTCTGGGGCCAACGTCCTGACTTTC. Using reference TRBV5-1 and TRBJ2-6 for the parts outside the CDR3, the full variable domain is KAGVTQTPRYLIKTRGQQVTLSCSPISGHRSVSWYQQTPGQGLQFLFEYFSETQRNKGNFPGRFSGRQFSNSRSEMNVSTLELGDSALYLCASSLGDRPSGANVLTFGAGSRLTVL.

The chain recombines TRBV24-1 with TRBJ1-4, with 9 bases aligning to TRBD1. The ends lost 2 bases at V and 5 bases at J; junction bases unmatched: 8. This CDR3 comprises 17 residues. In germline, CDR1 is KGHDR, CDR2 SFDVKD. CDR3 protein: CATSDSTGQGVNEKLFF. CDR3 DNA: TGTGCCACCAGTGATTCTACGGGACAGGGAGTGAATGAAAAACTGTTTTTT.

The chain's CDR3 is CASSIGPRAYEQYF. The DNA of the CDR3 is TGTGCCAGCAGCATAGGACCCAGGGCCTACGAGCAGTACTTC. V and J are TRBV11-2 and TRBJ2-7; a weak D match, TRBD1 (5 bases). CDR1 and CDR2 (germline): SGHAT, FQNNGV. The CDR3 spans 14 residues. Trimming removed 5 bases from V and 2 bases from J, with 13 bases in between.

The V gene is TRBV5-5, the J gene TRBJ2-3, with D perhaps TRBD2 (6 bases). The CDR3 runs 16 residues. V shed 0 bases and J shed 4 bases, with 15 bases lying between them. Germline V gene sequence: CDR1 SGHKS, CDR2 YYEKEE (reference sequence). The CDR3 bases are TGTGCCAGCAGCTTGGCTCCGGAGGGTTGGGCAGATACGCAGTATTTT. This encodes CASSLAPEGWADTQYF.

This chain uses TRBV4-1 with TRBJ1-1; D might be TRBD1 (5 bases). The CDR3 consists of 15 residues. Trimming took off 0 bases at V and 4 bases at J, with 12 bases between the two ends. Germline assignment: CDR1 MGHRA and CDR2 YSYEKL. Here the CDR3 DNA reads TGCGCCAGCAGCCAAGATTCAGGGAAGGGCACTGAAGCTTTCTTT. Protein sequence: CASSQDSGKGTEAFF.

The V call is TRBV6-2 or TRBV6-3, the J call TRBJ2-7, with 7 bases that match TRBD1. V gave up 5 bases and J gave up 0 bases; unmatched junction bases: 4. This CDR3 has 14 amino acids. Germline V lookup: CDR1 MNHEY, CDR2 SVGEGT. The CDR3 sequence: CASSGTAVSYEQYF. Here the CDR3 DNA reads TGTGCCAGCAGTGGGACAGCAGTCTCCTACGAGCAGTACTTC.

The V call is TRBV5-1, the J call TRBJ2-3; D is perhaps TRBD1 (6 bases). The V and J ends lost 2 bases and 5 bases respectively, with 12 bases between them. CDR1 is SGHRS and CDR2 is YFSETQ in the germline V gene. This CDR3 has 14 amino acids. CDR3 in amino acids: CASSFLGAGDTQYF. The CDR3, as DNA: TGCGCCAGCAGCTTTTTGGGGGCGGGAGATACGCAGTATTTT.

CDR3 residues: CASSLVGETHEQYF. The CDR3 DNA is TGTGCCAGCAGCTTAGTAGGGGAAACCCACGAGCAGTACTTC. V is TRBV7-2 and J is TRBJ2-7, with D possibly matching TRBD1 (5 bases). The germline V gene encodes CDR1 SGHTA and CDR2 FQGNSA. The V and J ends lost 1 base and 5 bases respectively, with 12 bases between them. This CDR3 has 14 amino acids.

The CDR3 coding sequence is TGTGCCAGCAGTCGCGACCAGACAGTTCTGTGGGAAGATACGCAGTATTTT. It codes for CASSRDQTVLWEDTQYF. V usage is TRBV28 and J usage is TRBJ2-3; D possibly corresponds to TRBD1 (5 bases). Germline lookup yields CDR1 MDHEN and CDR2 SYDVKM. The CDR3 extends over 17 amino acids. Trimming took off 5 bases at V and 5 bases at J, with 23 bases between the two ends.

The chain uses TRBV28 and TRBJ1-2; no clear D. Trimming took off 3 bases at V and 2 bases at J, with 4 bases between the two ends. The CDR3 contains 12 residues. Germline assignment: CDR1 MDHEN and CDR2 SYDVKM. The CDR3 spells CASSFQNYGYTF. In nucleotides, the CDR3 is TGTGCCAGCAGTTTTCAGAACTATGGCTACACCTTC.

This clone came up once. J is TRBJ1-6 and V is TRBV19; no clear D gene. The V gene's germline CDR1 is LNHDA and CDR2 SQIVND (reference sequence). This CDR3 comprises 13 residues. Trimming stripped 7 bases from V and 8 bases from J, with 12 bases between. CDR3 DNA: TGTGCCAGTACCGGGTCCAACTATTCACCCCTCCACTTT. Translated, it gives CASTGSNYSPLHF.

This clone was seen a single time. The rearrangement joins TRBV7-6 to TRBJ2-1; 10 bases fit TRBD2. The CDR3 totals 17 residues. V gave up 1 base and J gave up 4 bases; unmatched junction bases: 7. Germline assignment: CDR1 SGHVS and CDR2 FNYEAQ. CDR3 sequence: CASSLVVASGGYNEQFF. The CDR3 DNA follows: TGTGCCAGCAGCTTAGTAGTTGCTAGCGGGGGTTACAATGAGCAGTTCTTC. The variable domain in full, completed from reference TRBV7-6 and TRBJ2-1, reads GAGVSQSPRYKVTKRGQDVALRCDPISGHVSLYWYRQALGQGPEFLTYFNYEAQQDKSGLPNDRFSAERPEGSISTLTIQRTEQRDSAMYRCASSLVVASGGYNEQFFGPGTRLTVL.

The chain employs TRBV19 and TRBJ1-1, with D perhaps TRBD1 (5 bases). This CDR3 has 16 amino acids. Germline-derived CDR1 and CDR2 are LNHDA and SQIVND (reference sequence). Deletions cut 1 base from V and 3 bases from J, with 15 bases between. In DNA, the CDR3 is TGTGCCAGTAGTATAGTCTCGGCAGGGTTGGACACTGAAGCTTTCTTT. Translation gives CASSIVSAGLDTEAFF.

The count of this clone is one. The rearrangement links TRBV4-1 to TRBJ1-1; TRBD1 is a possible D gene (5 bases). In germline, CDR1 is MGHRA, CDR2 YSYEKL. CDR3 length: 12 residues. V lost 4 bases and J 11 bases, leaving 14 bases between the germline ends. The CDR3 bases are TGCGCCAGCAGCCCCCCCGGGACTGGTGCTTTCTTT. Translated, it gives CASSPPGTGAFF.

The sample holds one count of this clone. The chain is built from TRBV7-3 and TRBJ1-1; TRBD1 agrees at 10 bases. CDR1 and CDR2 from the germline V gene are SGHTA and FQGTGA. This CDR3 contains 18 residues. The J segment lost 3 bases and the V segment lost 1 base, leaving 11 bases of the junction unmatched. The DNA of the CDR3 is TGTGCCAGCAGCTTAAGGGGGACAGGGGCCATTGGGGACACTGAAGCTTTCTTT. Its protein product is CASSLRGTGAIGDTEAFF.

V and J are TRBV27 and TRBJ2-2, with D perhaps TRBD2 (5 bases). V was clipped by 7 bases and J by 6 bases, with 15 bases between them. Germline lookup yields CDR1 MNHEY and CDR2 SMNVEV (reference sequence). CDR3 length equals 14 residues. The CDR3 region is CASMAGPGAGELFF. The CDR3 DNA is TGTGCCAGCATGGCGGGCCCTGGGGCCGGGGAGCTGTTTTTT.

The V gene is TRBV5-4, the J gene TRBJ2-7; 14 bases agree with TRBD2. J lost 6 bases, V lost 1 base, and 6 bases had no gene match. Germline CDR1 SGHNT, CDR2 YYREEE (reference sequence). This CDR3 has 16 residues. CDR3 sequence reads: CASSLIGLAGGLEQYF. The CDR3 DNA is TGTGCCAGCAGCTTGATCGGACTAGCGGGGGGCCTCGAGCAGTACTTC.